Shown below are 3 T cell receptor beta chains from a single sample sequenced in a study of blood T cell repertoires in COVID-19. Here immunoSEQ multiplex PCR was the method, and the copy in TCRdb shows in-frame clones only, minus some. In the table there are 180,000 or so clones, approximately 80% of which are singletons. Input material: peripheral blood. Receptors originate from a man aged 45-60 years who had recovered from COVID-19.

This clone was seen repeatedly, ten times or more. The rearrangement joins TRBV19 to TRBJ1-3; 7 bases line up with TRBD1. The V gene end was trimmed by 3 bases and the J gene end by 0 bases; junction bases not matched to a gene: 11. The CDR3 runs 18 residues. Per the germline V gene, CDR1 is LNHDA and CDR2 is SQIVND (reference sequence). CDR3 loop: CASSMLPGQWISGNTIYF. The CDR3 DNA sequence: TGTGCCAGTAGTATGCTTCCGGGACAGTGGATCTCTGGAAACACCATATATTTT.

The chain uses TRBV5-4 and TRBJ1-5; 9 nucleotides line up with TRBD1. The germline V gene encodes CDR1 SGHNT and CDR2 YYREEE (reference sequence). This CDR3 is 16 amino acids long. V was pared by 2 bases and J by 2 bases, with 5 bases of the junction left unmatched. For the CDR3, the DNA is TGTGCCAGCAGCTTCACAGGGGGCGCGCGCAATCAGCCCCAGCATTTT. Its translation is CASSFTGGARNQPQHF.

The genes are TRBV29-1 and TRBJ1-3; D is perhaps TRBD1 (5 bases). The CDR3 spans 12 residues. Trimming cost V 7 bases and J 0 bases, with 7 bases left between them. The germline gives CDR1 SQVTM, CDR2 ANQGSEA. The CDR3 DNA sequence: TGCAGCGCTGGACACTCTGGAAACACCATATATTTT. As protein: CSAGHSGNTIYF.